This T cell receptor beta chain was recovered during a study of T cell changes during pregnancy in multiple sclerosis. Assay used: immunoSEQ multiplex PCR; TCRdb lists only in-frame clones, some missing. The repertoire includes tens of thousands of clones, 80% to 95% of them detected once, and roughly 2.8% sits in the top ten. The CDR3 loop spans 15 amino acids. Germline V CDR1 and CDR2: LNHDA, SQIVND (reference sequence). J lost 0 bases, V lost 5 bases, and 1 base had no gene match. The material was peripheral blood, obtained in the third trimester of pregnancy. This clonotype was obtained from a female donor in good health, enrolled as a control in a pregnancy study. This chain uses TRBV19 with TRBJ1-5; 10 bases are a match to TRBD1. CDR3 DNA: TGTGCCAGTAGTGGGGACAGGGGTAGCAATCAGCCCCAGCATTTT. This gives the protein CASSGDRGSNQPQHF.